This T cell receptor (beta chain) was sequenced for a study of blood T cell repertoires in COVID-19. About the study: Sites across the United States, Italy and Spain contributed samples from acute and convalescent COVID-19. The analysed material was cDNA or gDNA that came from T cells, B-cell-depleted T cells, or PBMCs.

V lost 4 bases to trimming and J lost 1 base; unmatched junction nucleotides: 7. The CDR3 is made up of 16 amino acids. Germline V gives CDR1 SGHRS, CDR2 YFSETQ. This clone was detected only a few times. Authors' analysis steps: Researchers report that nucleated cell counts were estimated from reference gene primer amplification. Assay: immunoSEQ multiplex PCR; the TCRdb copy retains only in-frame clones and omits some. The V and J calls and the clone size are those of that table, but D and trimming were determined from the DNA. This sample carries 400,000 to 550,000 clones, about 89% of them seen once, and the ten largest clones take 4% to 5.5%.

This receptor was identified in a woman aged 25 to 39 with acute or convalescent COVID-19. The genes are TRBV5-1 and TRBJ2-1; 8 nucleotides agree with TRBD1. The sample taken for sequencing was peripheral blood. CDR3: CASSAQGAGSYNEQFF. The CDR3 region has the DNA TGCGCCAGCAGCGCTCAGGGGGCAGGATCCTACAATGAGCAGTTCTTC.